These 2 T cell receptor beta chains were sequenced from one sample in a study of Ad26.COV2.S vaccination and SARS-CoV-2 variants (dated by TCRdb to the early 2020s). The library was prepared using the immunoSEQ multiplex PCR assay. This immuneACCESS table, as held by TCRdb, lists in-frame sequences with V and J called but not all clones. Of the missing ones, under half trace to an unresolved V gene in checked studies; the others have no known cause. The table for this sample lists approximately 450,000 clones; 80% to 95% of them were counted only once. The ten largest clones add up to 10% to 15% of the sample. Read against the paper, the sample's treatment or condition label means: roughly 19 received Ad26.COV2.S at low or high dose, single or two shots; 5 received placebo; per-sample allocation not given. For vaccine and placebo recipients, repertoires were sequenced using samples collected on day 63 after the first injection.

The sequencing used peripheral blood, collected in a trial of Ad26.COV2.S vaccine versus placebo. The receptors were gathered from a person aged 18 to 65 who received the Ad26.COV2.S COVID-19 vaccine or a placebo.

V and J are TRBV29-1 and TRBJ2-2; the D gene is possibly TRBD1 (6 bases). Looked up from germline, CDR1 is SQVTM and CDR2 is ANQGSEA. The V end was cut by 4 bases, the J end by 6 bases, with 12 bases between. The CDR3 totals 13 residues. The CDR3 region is CSVGQQGPGELFF. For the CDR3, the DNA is TGCAGCGTTGGACAACAGGGTCCCGGGGAGCTGTTTTTT.

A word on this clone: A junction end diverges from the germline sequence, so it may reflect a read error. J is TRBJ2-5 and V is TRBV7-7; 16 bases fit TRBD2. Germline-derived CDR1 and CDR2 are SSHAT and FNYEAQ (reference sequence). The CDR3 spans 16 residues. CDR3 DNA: TGTGCTAGCAGCCCGGGACTAGCGGGAGGGAGGGAGACCCAGTACTTC. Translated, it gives CASSPGLAGGRETQYF.